A selection of T cell receptor beta chains follows, all from one sample in a study of CD8+ T cells in alopecia areata. Sequenced by immunoSEQ multiplex PCR; TCRdb stores in-frame clones only, minus some. The table includes 200,000 to 250,000 clones, approximately 52% detected once. The starting material was CD4+ T cells sorted from blood, obtained at week 0. These receptors came from a human donor with alopecia areata. Each CDR3 is given with its conserved first and last residue. The order of the fields is CDR3 length, D gene, V gene, J gene, clone size, CDR3 DNA, CDR3 protein. A D gene is named only where the DNA matches it firmly. Size is stated for part of the rows, as once, few or many counts, or as a class when the clone is expanded.

14	-	TRBV30	TRBJ1-3	-	TGTGCCTGGAGAACGGGATTCGGGGGAAACACCATATATTTT	CAWRTGFGGNTIYF
13	-	TRBV29-1	TRBJ1-4	-	TGCAGCGCCGTAGGGACGTCTGAGGAAAAACTGTTTTTT	CSAVGTSEEKLFF
15	-	TRBV4-1	TRBJ1-1	-	TGCGCCAGCAGCCGCTACTCTTCAGGGGACACTGAAGCTTTCTTT	CASSRYSSGDTEAFF
16	TRBD1	TRBV7-9	TRBJ2-7	-	TGTGCCAGCAGGGATAGCCAGGGACAGGGAACCTACGAGCAGTACTTC	CASRDSQGQGTYEQYF
14	-	TRBV7-3	TRBJ1-1	-	TGTGCCAGCAGATTAGACCCGAAGAACACTGAAGCTTTCTTT	CASRLDPKNTEAFF
14	-	TRBV7-9	TRBJ2-5	-	TGTGCCAGCAGCTTAGATGGGACATTCGGGACCCAGTACTTC	CASSLDGTFGTQYF
16	TRBD2	TRBV29-1	TRBJ2-1	-	TGCAGCGCCCCTGCAGGGGCGAGCGGGAGTCACAATGAGCAGTTCTTC	CSAPAGASGSHNEQFF
13	-	TRBV29-1	TRBJ1-1	few	TGCAGCGTCCACACGTCCTCGGGGACTGAAGCTTTCTTT	CSVHTSSGTEAFF
15	-	TRBV6-5	TRBJ1-2	-	TGTGCCAGCAGCAAAGACCGTCCTGGGCCTCGAGGCTACACCTTC	CASSKDRPGPRGYTF
12	-	TRBV5-1	TRBJ1-2	-	TGCGCCAGCAGGACAGACAACTATGGCTACACCTTC	CASRTDNYGYTF
13	-	TRBV14	TRBJ2-4	few	TGTGCCAGCAGCCAATGGGGGAAAAACATTCAGTACTTC	CASSQWGKNIQYF
13	-	TRBV7-2	TRBJ2-7	few	TGTGCCAGCAGCCAGGAGTGGTCCCACGAGCAGTACTTC	CASSQEWSHEQYF
15	TRBD1	TRBV7-2	TRBJ2-7	few	TGTGCCAGCAGCTTACAATCGACAGGGGTTTACGAGCAGTACTTC	CASSLQSTGVYEQYF
15	TRBD1	TRBV29-1	TRBJ2-3	-	TGCAGCGTGGGCCGGACAGGGGGCCGGGCAGATACGCAGTATTTT	CSVGRTGGRADTQYF
14	TRBD2	TRBV19	TRBJ2-1	-	TGTGCCAGTAGTACGGTCGAGCGGGAGGGCCAACAGTTCTTC	CASSTVEREGQQFF
16	-	TRBV7-9	TRBJ2-1	-	TGTGCCAGCAGCTTAGAGATTAGCCGGTCCTACAATGAGCAGTTCTTC	CASSLEISRSYNEQFF
13	-	TRBV7-8	TRBJ1-2	-	TGTGCCAGCAGCTTAGCCCAGGGTAATGGCTACACCTTC	CASSLAQGNGYTF
12	-	TRBV7-9	TRBJ1-1	-	TGTGCCAGCAGCTTAGTGGACACTGAAGCTTTCTTT	CASSLVDTEAFF
15	TRBD1	TRBV2	TRBJ1-4	-	TGTGCCAGCAGAGGACAGGGGGCTGGTAATGAAAAACTGTTTTTT	CASRGQGAGNEKLFF
14	TRBD2	TRBV7-8	TRBJ2-2	few	TGTGCCAGCTCGGGACTAGCGGGATCCGGGGAGCTGTTTTTT	CASSGLAGSGELFF
16	-	TRBV4-2	TRBJ1-2	-	TGTGCCAGCAGCCAAGTGGGGCAGGGTACGGGCTATGGCTACACCTTC	CASSQVGQGTGYGYTF
15	TRBD1	TRBV29-1	TRBJ2-7	-	TGCAGCGTCTTTTTCCGGGACAGAAGAGGCTACGAGCAGTACTTC	CSVFFRDRRGYEQYF
15	TRBD2	TRBV4-1	TRBJ2-1	-	TGCGCCAGCAGCCCGGGGGGCGGGAGGAGTGTCGAGCAGTTCTTC	CASSPGGGRSVEQFF
13	-	TRBV29-1	TRBJ1-1	-	TGCAGCCCTGGGTTACAGGGCAGCACTGAAGCTTTCTTT	CSPGLQGSTEAFF
12	TRBD2	TRBV6-6	TRBJ2-5	-	TGTGCCAGCAGACTAGCGGAAGAGACCCAGTACTTC	CASRLAEETQYF
16	-	TRBV11-2	TRBJ2-1	-	TGTGCCAGCAGACACCCTCGGGATCTCTTTTCCAATGAGCAGTTCTTC	CASRHPRDLFSNEQFF
16	TRBD2	TRBV7-9	TRBJ2-1	-	TGTGCCAGCAGCTTAGCTAGCGGGAGCTCCTACAATGAGCAGTTCTTC	CASSLASGSSYNEQFF
14	-	TRBV27	TRBJ1-2	-	TGTGCCAGCAGTCCCCGACGGGCCCTCTATGGCTACACCTTC	CASSPRRALYGYTF
13	-	TRBV14	TRBJ1-2	-	TGTGCCAGCAGCCAAGTTTCCGCGTACGGCTACACCTTC	CASSQVSAYGYTF
12	TRBD1	TRBV29-1	TRBJ2-7	-	TGCAGCGCGGGACAGGGTCACGACGAGCAGTACTTC	CSAGQGHDEQYF
13	-	TRBV29-1	TRBJ1-2	-	TGCAGCGTCAAATGGACGATCGCCCCTGGCTGCACCTTC	CSVKWTIAPGCTF
14	TRBD2	TRBV30	TRBJ2-2	many	TGTGCCTGGAGTGTGGGACTACACAGCGGGGAGCTGTTTTTT	CAWSVGLHSGELFF
15	-	TRBV7-9	TRBJ2-1	-	TGTGCCAGCAGCTTAGGACAGGACTCCTACAATGAGCAGTTCTTC	CASSLGQDSYNEQFF
13	-	TRBV29-1	TRBJ2-7	few	TGCAGCGGGGGCCGAGGGGGGAGCGTCGAGCAGTACTTC	CSGGRGGSVEQYF
14	TRBD1	TRBV7-2	TRBJ2-7	-	TGTGCCAGCAGCTTCGGACAGGGAGACTACGAGCAGTACTTC	CASSFGQGDYEQYF
12	-	TRBV10-3	TRBJ2-7	-	TGTGCCATCAGTGAACATTCCTACGAGCAGTACTTC	CAISEHSYEQYF
12	-	TRBV5-1	TRBJ2-5	few	TGCGCCAGCAGCTTGGTGAAGGAGACCCAGTACTTC	CASSLVKETQYF
13	-	TRBV19	TRBJ1-2	-	TGTGCCAGTAAGGAGGGGCTAAGCTATGGCTACACCTTC	CASKEGLSYGYTF
13	-	TRBV6-5	TRBJ1-2	-	TGTGCCAGCAGTTATAGGGCCAACTATGGCTACACCTTC	CASSYRANYGYTF
14	-	TRBV29-1	TRBJ1-2	few	TGCAGCGTAGTCCCGGGGCTCCATGACTATGGCTACACCTTC	CSVVPGLHDYGYTF
13	-	TRBV6-7	TRBJ1-6	few	TGTGCCAGCAAATCAACGGTCCACTCACCCCTCCACTTT	CASKSTVHSPLHF
14	TRBD2	TRBV25-1	TRBJ2-5	-	TGTGCCAGCAGAGCGGGAGGGAACCCTGGGACCCAGTACTTC	CASRAGGNPGTQYF
12	-	TRBV7-9	TRBJ2-5	-	TGTGCCAGCAGCGCGCCCAAAGAGACCCAGTACTTC	CASSAPKETQYF
16	TRBD2	TRBV5-1	TRBJ2-3	few	TGCGCCAGCAGCGACGGACTAGCGTACGACACAGATACGCAGTATTTT	CASSDGLAYDTDTQYF
15	-	TRBV10-3	TRBJ2-1	-	TGTGCCATCAGTGAGTCGGGAGGCTCCTACAATGAGCAGTTCTTC	CAISESGGSYNEQFF
13	-	TRBV6-5	TRBJ1-1	few	TGTGCCAGCAGTGAAGGTTTTGGCACTGAAGCTTTCTTT	CASSEGFGTEAFF
15	-	TRBV5-1	TRBJ1-1	few	TGCGCCAGCAGCTTTCAGGGTCCTTCGGGGACTGAAGCTTTCTTT	CASSFQGPSGTEAFF
14	-	TRBV2	TRBJ1-5	-	TGTGCCAGCGTGAAGGAAATCAGCAATCAGCCCCAGCATTTT	CASVKEISNQPQHF
14	-	TRBV4-1	TRBJ2-5	few	TGCGCCAGCAGCCAAGTCGCAGGTACCGAGACCCAGTACTTC	CASSQVAGTETQYF
15	-	TRBV6-5	TRBJ2-1	many	TGTGCCAGCAGTTACGCGGGGGCCAACTACAATGAGCAGTTCTTC	CASSYAGANYNEQFF
14	TRBD1	TRBV5-1	TRBJ1-4	-	TGCGCCAGCAGCTGGACAGGGGGCGATGAAAAACTGTTTTTT	CASSWTGGDEKLFF